This TCR beta chain was sequenced for a study of response to subunit inactivated influenza vaccine (dated by TCRdb to the late 2010s). Study-wide context: Deep quantitative profiling of the T cell receptor repertoire was used in the study to follow responses to a trivalent subunit inactivated influenza vaccine.

Only a few counts were recorded for this clonotype. No antigen is known for it. No base quality information exists; no much larger clone differs at one position. Ends trimmed: V by 3 bases, J by 3 bases; bases unmatched to a gene: 7. The germline V gene (reference sequence) yields LGHDT for CDR1 and YNNKEL for CDR2. The CDR3 starts with the cysteine, ends with the phenylalanine, and has 16 residues. The only DNA kept is the CDR3, 48 bases in frame from the first base. Results the study describes overall, beyond this receptor: It was suggested by the authors that each seasonal influenza vaccination may recruit only a limited number of new T cells.

The time point label, read with the paper, signifies: more than 40 days after influenza vaccine administration. Receptor amplification or capture employed RT-PCR. Instrument on record: Illumina HiSeq 2500. In TCRdb, the public reads were trimmed at Q25 with fastp and aligned with MiXCR, with productive beta chains retained. Every entry covers one CDR3 protein and lists the most common genes and DNA from its rows. For this sample the table gives under 200,000 distinct CDR3 sequences, of which 9.5% to 13% were detected only once. Around 12% of the sample lies in the top ten. The sequences come from non-naive T cells sorted from PBMCs, collected 35 to 45 days after vaccination. According to the study, the label for this sample's cell subset or site signals: memory T cell fraction. The chain uses TRBV3-1 and TRBJ2-3; TRBD1 agrees with 9 junctional bases. This sequence originates from a man aged 45-65 years who received an inactivated influenza vaccine. Donor details come from another sample of the same person, matched by shared clones. Here is the DNA: TGTGCCAGCAGCCAGCTGACAGGGGGAAGTACAGATACGCAGTATTTT. It translates as CASSQLTGGSTDTQYF.